Below are 11 T cell receptor beta chains sequenced from a single sample in a study of T cell repertoires in cytomegalovirus infection. TCRdb called the reads again in MiXCR, with one record for every CDR3 protein. The sample records approximately 990,000 distinct CDR3 sequences, around 32% being singletons. These receptors are not linked to any known antigen. Sequencing was performed on cultured CD8+ T cells from PBMCs, taken from culture after CMV antigen stimulation. These receptor sequences come from a human donor in good health (CMV status not recorded). Some clones in this sample may be carry-over from other donors' samples.

This clonotype came up a few times. The CDR3 sequence: CASSTGQGITEAFF. The CDR3 DNA reads TGCGCCAGCAGCACCGGACAGGGGATCACTGAAGCTTTCTTT. The chain couples TRBV5-1 to TRBJ1-1; 9 nucleotides match TRBD1. This CDR3 region has 14 residues. V lost 4 bases to trimming and J lost 4 bases; unmatched junction nucleotides: 5. Germline V gene sequence: CDR1 SGHRS, CDR2 YFSETQ.

This clonotype was seen a few times. This chain links TRBV5-1 with TRBJ1-1; D is undetermined. Looked up from germline, CDR1 is SGHRS and CDR2 is YFSETQ. The CDR3 extends over 13 amino acids. Trimming cost V 7 bases and J 1 base, with 11 bases left between them. CDR3 loop: CASALVGNTEAFF. For the CDR3, the DNA is TGCGCCAGCGCCCTGGTAGGGAACACTGAAGCTTTCTTT.

In its sample, this clonotype was seen a few times. The chain uses TRBV12-3 or TRBV12-4 and TRBJ2-7; D is unresolved. The CDR3 spans 14 residues. V shed 3 bases and J shed 4 bases, with 13 bases lying between them. CDR3 bases: TGTGCCAGCAGTTTTGGTGGGAAATCTTACGAGCAGTACTTC. Translating it yields CASSFGGKSYEQYF.

This clonotype was detected a few times. V and J are TRBV10-3 and TRBJ2-5; 8 bases agree with TRBD2. This CDR3 is built from 16 residues. Unmatched junction bases numbered 8, after V lost 4 bases and J lost 1 base. Germline V gene lookup returns CDR1 ENHRY and CDR2 SYGVKD. This CDR3 is CAISGSGGASQETQYF. CDR3 bases: TGTGCCATCAGTGGGTCGGGGGGGGCTTCCCAAGAGACCCAGTACTTC.

V is TRBV7-4 and J is TRBJ1-2; D remains unclear. The germline V and J ends were trimmed by 3 bases and 1 base, with 6 bases remaining between them. This CDR3 has 13 amino acids. Germline V gene data show CDR1 as SGHVT and CDR2 as SQSDAQ. CDR3 sequence (DNA): TGTGCCAGCAGCTTCCCCAGTAACTATGGCTACACCTTC. Its translation: CASSFPSNYGYTF.

The J gene is TRBJ1-1, the V gene TRBV19; D is undetermined. The V end lost 5 bases, the J end lost 4 bases, and 17 bases lay between the germline ends. Looked up from germline, CDR1 is LNHDA and CDR2 is SQIVND (reference sequence). The CDR3 consists of 15 residues. CDR3 region: CASSPRIGRPTEAFF. CDR3 coding DNA: TGTGCCAGTAGTCCACGTATAGGGCGGCCCACTGAAGCTTTCTTT.

CDR3 in amino acids: CASSFDGKDGYTF. The DNA for the CDR3 is TGTGCCAGCAGTTTCGACGGAAAGGATGGCTACACCTTC. The chain employs TRBV28 and TRBJ1-2; no clear D. CDR3 length equals 13 residues. V was pared by 3 bases and J by 6 bases, with 11 bases between. Germline V gene data show CDR1 as MDHEN and CDR2 as SYDVKM.

This clonotype was seen a few times. The rearrangement links TRBV20-1 to TRBJ1-5, with 7 bases matching TRBD1. The CDR3 is 15 residues long. The V and J ends lost 5 bases and 0 bases, in that order; junction bases with no gene match: 7. CDR1 and CDR2 (germline): DFQATT, SNEGSKA (reference sequence). CDR3 region: CSARDREYSNQPQHF. As DNA, the CDR3 is TGCAGTGCTCGCGACAGGGAGTATAGCAATCAGCCCCAGCATTTT.

This clonotype has just one count. The chain couples TRBV27 to TRBJ2-4, with a tentative D call TRBD2 (6 bases). CDR1 and CDR2 from the germline V gene are MNHEY and SMNVEV (reference sequence). V was shortened by 6 bases and J by 0 bases, with 18 bases between the two germline ends. The CDR3 contains 17 residues. CDR3 nucleotides: TGTGCCAGCAGACCCCTAGGAGGGGACTTAGCCAAAAACATTCAGTACTTC. Translation: CASRPLGGDLAKNIQYF.

This clonotype was counted many times. This sequence joins TRBV7-6 and TRBJ1-4; maybe TRBD1 (5 bases). Trimming took off 2 bases at V and 8 bases at J, with 18 bases between the two ends. There are 16 residues in the CDR3. The germline V gene encodes CDR1 SGHVS and CDR2 FNYEAQ. The DNA of the CDR3 is TGTGCCAGCAGCTTAATAAGGGACTCTGCCAAGGAAAAACTGTTTTTT. Translating gives CASSLIRDSAKEKLFF.

The chain couples TRBV7-4 to TRBJ2-1, with D tentatively TRBD1 (5 bases). The CDR3 runs 13 residues. Germline V gene sequence: CDR1 SGHVT, CDR2 SQSDAQ. Trimming took off 4 bases at V and 9 bases at J, with 13 bases between the two ends. As DNA, the CDR3 is TGTGCCAGCAGCTCCCACCAGGGCTCTGAGCAGTTCTTC. As protein: CASSSHQGSEQFF. Combining the CDR3 with reference TRBV7-4 and TRBJ2-1 gives the whole variable domain GAGVSQSPRYKVAKRGRDVALRCDSISGHVTLYWYRQTLGQGSEVLTYSQSDAQRDKSGRPSGRFSAERPERSVSTLKIQRTEQGDSAVYLCASSSHQGSEQFFGPGTRLTVL.